The next 25 T cell receptor beta chains were all read from a single sample in a study of regulatory T cells in long-lasting Graves disease. Combining iRepertoire HTBI primers with Arm-PCR of CDR3 regions, the authors built TCR beta libraries. Using its own MiXCR run on the multiplex PCR reads, TCRdb lists one record per CDR3 protein. Of about 530,000 distinct CDR3 sequences in the sample, about 15% were seen once. Time point given: newly diagnosed GD, antithyroid drugs for less than 3 months. PBMC-derived RNA was used for the TCR library. The same data also went into a second study, on T cells in Graves' hyperthyroidism and ophthalmopathy.

Sample: peripheral blood mononuclear cells (PBMCs), taken at new diagnosis, from a patient treated with antithyroid drugs. The source of these receptors is a woman aged 40-65 years with Graves disease.

This clonotype was observed at least ten times. The chain has TRBV11-2 and TRBJ2-5; D perhaps matches TRBD1 (5 bases). The germline gives CDR1 SGHAT, CDR2 FQNNGV. The CDR3 runs 12 residues. The germline V and J ends were trimmed by 1 base and 7 bases, with 7 bases remaining between them. In DNA form, the CDR3 reads TGTGCCAGCAGCTTAGGAAGGGGGACCCAGTACTTC. Its protein is CASSLGRGTQYF.

This chain uses TRBV14 with TRBJ2-3; a possible D gene is TRBD2 (5 bases). The CDR3 extends over 13 amino acids. Between the trimmed V and J ends, which lost 1 base and 8 bases, there was a span of 10 bases. The V gene's germline CDR1 is SGHDN and CDR2 FVKESK. CDR3 amino acids: CASSQVIGGTQYF. CDR3 DNA sequence: TGTGCCAGCAGCCAAGTAATAGGAGGTACGCAGTATTTT.

This clonotype was counted between two and nine times. The V gene is TRBV29-1, the J gene TRBJ2-1; D may be TRBD1 (5 bases). The V end was cut by 3 bases, the J end by 6 bases, with 15 bases between. This CDR3 spans 14 amino acids. Germline CDR1 SQVTM, CDR2 ANQGSEA. As DNA, the CDR3 is TGCAGCGTTGACGGTGGTGCAGGGATCAATGAGCAGTTCTTC. It translates to CSVDGGAGINEQFF.

The table lists this clonotype with many counts. The chain is built from TRBV12-3 or TRBV12-4 and TRBJ1-1; D unclear. This CDR3 is built from 14 residues. V gave up 5 bases and J gave up 4 bases, with 14 bases separating them. In DNA, the CDR3 is TGTGCCAGCAGTCACCTAAACTCGGGCACTGAAGCTTTCTTT. Translation: CASSHLNSGTEAFF.

The chain links TRBV18 to TRBJ2-1, with 14 bases matching TRBD2. Germline-derived CDR1 and CDR2 are KGHSH and LQKENI. The CDR3 is 16 residues long. The trim removed 6 bases at V and 10 bases at J, leaving 11 bases unmatched. The CDR3, as DNA: TGTGCCAGCTCCCCGAGACTAGCGGGGGGGCTTCGGGAGCAGTTCTTC. Residues: CASSPRLAGGLREQFF.

This clonotype was recorded at least ten times. V is TRBV3-1 and J is TRBJ1-2; D unresolved. The ends were cut back, 0 bases at V and 4 bases at J, with 6 bases in the middle. The CDR3 has 13 amino acids. Germline assignment: CDR1 LGHDT and CDR2 YNNKEL (reference sequence). CDR3 residues: CASSQDRFYGYTF. CDR3 coding DNA: TGTGCCAGCAGCCAAGACAGGTTCTATGGCTACACCTTC.

This clonotype was picked up a small number of times. J is TRBJ1-5 and V is TRBV4-2; D is unresolved. Trimming stripped 2 bases from V and 5 bases from J, with 7 bases between. The CDR3 is made up of 13 amino acids. Per the germline V gene, CDR1 is LGHNA and CDR2 is YNFKEQ. CDR3 sequence: CASSQMGYQPQHF. In nucleotides, the CDR3 is TGTGCCAGCAGCCAAATGGGGTATCAGCCCCAGCATTTT.

The CDR3 nucleotides read TGCGCCAGCAGTGGGGGGACTAGCGGAACCTACGAGCAGTACTTC. Translating gives CASSGGTSGTYEQYF. The J gene is TRBJ2-7, the V gene TRBV10-1; 11 nucleotides line up with TRBD2. J gave up 2 bases and V 4 bases, and 4 bases lay outside the gene matches. Looked up from germline, CDR1 is WNHNN and CDR2 is SYGVQD (reference sequence). The CDR3 is 15 amino acids.

The chain recombines TRBV20-1 with TRBJ1-3; 8 bases are a match to TRBD1. The CDR3 totals 15 residues. With 4 bases clipped from V and 3 bases from J, the junction kept 8 bases outside the gene matches. Germline CDR1 and CDR2: DFQATT and SNEGSKA (reference sequence). CDR3 residues: CSATTQGELGNTIYF. The CDR3 region has the DNA TGCAGTGCTACTACACAGGGGGAGCTTGGAAACACCATATATTTT.

This clonotype was observed many times. The CDR3 sequence: CASSLSRDFQETQYF. Written as DNA, the CDR3 is TGTGCCAGCAGCCTCTCCCGGGACTTCCAAGAGACCCAGTACTTC. The chain couples TRBV7-2 to TRBJ2-5, with TRBD2 as a possible D gene (6 bases). Trimming left V 5 bases short and J 1 base short, with 14 bases between. From germline, CDR1 is SGHTA and CDR2 FQGNSA. This CDR3 has 15 amino acids.

J is TRBJ1-4 and V is TRBV7-8; D gene unclear. From germline, CDR1 is SGHVS and CDR2 FQNEAQ. This CDR3 contains 13 residues. V lost 0 bases and J 12 bases, leaving 11 bases between the germline ends. The CDR3 region has the DNA TGTGCCAGCAGCTTAGCCACAGTAGAAGAACTGTTTTTT. It translates to CASSLATVEELFF.

This clonotype was detected ten times or more. V is TRBV2 and J is TRBJ1-6; D not resolved. V shed 5 bases and J shed 7 bases, with 9 bases lying between them. The CDR3 has 13 residues. Germline V lookup: CDR1 SNHLY, CDR2 FYNNEI. The chain's CDR3 is CASSPLQNSPLHF. The CDR3 DNA is TGTGCCAGCAGTCCCTTACAAAATTCACCCCTCCACTTT.

Ten or more counts support this clonotype. The chain uses TRBV6-1 and TRBJ1-2, with 7 bases matching TRBD1. This CDR3 contains 15 residues. Germline V gene data show CDR1 as MNHNS and CDR2 as SASEGT. The J segment lost 0 bases and the V segment lost 7 bases, leaving 8 bases of the junction unmatched. CDR3 coding DNA: TGTGCCAGCACCCGGGACAGTCCAACTAACTATGGCTACACCTTC. Protein product: CASTRDSPTNYGYTF.

This chain connects TRBV5-1 to TRBJ2-7; D may be TRBD1 (7 bases). Per germline, CDR1 SGHRS and CDR2 YFSETQ. The length of the CDR3 is 16 residues. V lost 0 bases to trimming and J lost 6 bases, with 19 bases between them. In DNA, the CDR3 is TGCGCCAGCAGCTTGGTACGGGGGACAGACGTTATCGAGCAGTACTTC. Encoded protein: CASSLVRGTDVIEQYF.

The chain's CDR3 is CASSSWGVGFRAETQYF. The DNA of the CDR3 is TGTGCCAGCAGTTCCTGGGGGGTGGGGTTCCGGGCGGAGACCCAGTACTTC. J is TRBJ2-5 and V is TRBV12-3 or TRBV12-4; perhaps TRBD2 as D (6 bases). This CDR3 spans 17 amino acids. V was clipped by 4 bases and J by 5 bases, with 23 bases between them.

The chain is built from TRBV19 and TRBJ1-6; D ambiguous. The germline V and J ends were trimmed by 7 bases and 13 bases, with 17 bases remaining between them. The germline gives CDR1 LNHDA, CDR2 SQIVND (reference sequence). The CDR3 is made up of 13 amino acids. CDR3 in DNA: TGTGCCAGTACGTTCGGCCCTTGGACGCCCCTCCACTTT. Translating gives CASTFGPWTPLHF.

This clonotype has a count of ten or more. The chain employs TRBV28 and TRBJ2-7, with no clear D. The germline V and J ends were trimmed by 2 bases and 9 bases, with 11 bases remaining between them. The CDR3 runs to 12 residues. Germline lookup yields CDR1 MDHEN and CDR2 SYDVKM. The CDR3 region is CASSLRQARQYF. The DNA of the CDR3 is TGTGCCAGCAGTTTAAGGCAAGCTAGGCAGTACTTC.

This clonotype was found many times. The V call is TRBV5-1, the J call TRBJ1-5, with D possibly matching TRBD1 (5 bases). The CDR3 sequence is 15 residues long. Per the germline V gene, CDR1 is SGHRS and CDR2 is YFSETQ. The V and J ends lost 8 bases and 2 bases respectively, with 17 bases between them. The CDR3 loop reads CASAIGPGRNQPQHF. CDR3 sequence (DNA): TGCGCCAGTGCCATTGGCCCGGGACGCAATCAGCCCCAGCATTTT. Full variable domain (rest looked up from reference TRBV5-1 and TRBJ1-5): KAGVTQTPRYLIKTRGQQVTLSCSPISGHRSVSWYQQTPGQGLQFLFEYFSETQRNKGNFPGRFSGRQFSNSRSEMNVSTLELGDSALYLCASAIGPGRNQPQHFGDGTRLSIL.

The V and J genes are TRBV5-6 and TRBJ1-1; tentatively, D is TRBD1 (5 bases). V lost 1 base and J lost 6, with 10 bases in between. CDR3 length equals 13 residues. Germline CDR1 and CDR2: SGHDT and YYEEEE. Written as DNA, the CDR3 is TGTGCCAGCAGCTTGAAGGGGCTCGCTGAAGCTTTCTTT. Translating gives CASSLKGLAEAFF.

This clonotype was seen repeatedly, ten times or more. The rearrangement uses TRBV6-2 or TRBV6-3 and TRBJ1-5; TRBD1 might be the D (5 bases). This CDR3 comprises 13 residues. Germline V lookup: CDR1 MNHEY, CDR2 SVGEGT. Trimming left V 6 bases short and J 6 bases short, with 12 bases between. The CDR3, as DNA: TGTGCCAGCAGGATGGGGCAAGTTCAGCCCCAGCATTTT. Protein: CASRMGQVQPQHF.

Many counts were recorded for this clonotype. The chain employs TRBV11-2 and TRBJ2-7; 9 bases are a match to TRBD1. The CDR3 has 14 amino acids. The ends lost 5 bases at V and 3 bases at J; junction bases unmatched: 5. Germline V lookup: CDR1 SGHAT, CDR2 FQNNGV. The CDR3 DNA reads as TGTGCCAGCAGCACCCGGGACAGGGACTACGAGCAGTACTTC. As protein: CASSTRDRDYEQYF.

This clonotype was picked up a small number of times. The chain links TRBV19 to TRBJ1-6, with a possible D match to TRBD1 (6 bases). Germline CDR1 reads LNHDA; CDR2 reads SQIVND (reference sequence). The V and J ends lost 3 bases and 9 bases respectively, with 12 bases between them. This CDR3 is 14 amino acids long. The CDR3 nucleotides are TGTGCCAGTAGTATGGACAGTTGGGGTTCACCCCTCCACTTT. This translates into CASSMDSWGSPLHF.

The CDR3 reads CASSQVNFGYGYTF. For the CDR3, the DNA is TGTGCCAGCAGCCAAGTAAATTTTGGGTACGGCTACACCTTC. The chain has TRBV3-1 and TRBJ1-2; no definite D call. Germline CDR1 LGHDT, CDR2 YNNKEL (reference sequence). V shed 1 base and J shed 8 bases, with 14 bases lying between them. CDR3 length: 14 residues.

Ten or more counts support this clonotype. This rearrangement joins TRBV30 to TRBJ1-1, with TRBD1 matching over 8 bases. The CDR3 spans 14 residues. With 0 bases clipped from V and 6 bases from J, the junction kept 6 bases outside the gene matches. Germline values: CDR1 GTSNPN, CDR2 SVGIG (reference sequence). The CDR3 sequence: CAWSVHRGFAEAFF. CDR3 DNA: TGTGCCTGGAGTGTACACAGGGGGTTCGCTGAAGCTTTCTTT.

This clonotype was seen only a few times. A much larger clone sits a single nucleotide away, making a read error possible. CDR3 sequence reads: CSAGTEVREQYF. CDR3 coding DNA: TGCAGTGCTGGCACAGAGGTCAGGGAGCAGTACTTC. The chain uses TRBV20-1 and TRBJ2-7; no firm D call. Deletions cut 5 bases from V and 7 bases from J, with 15 bases between. This CDR3 spans 12 amino acids. Germline V gives CDR1 DFQATT, CDR2 SNEGSKA (reference sequence).